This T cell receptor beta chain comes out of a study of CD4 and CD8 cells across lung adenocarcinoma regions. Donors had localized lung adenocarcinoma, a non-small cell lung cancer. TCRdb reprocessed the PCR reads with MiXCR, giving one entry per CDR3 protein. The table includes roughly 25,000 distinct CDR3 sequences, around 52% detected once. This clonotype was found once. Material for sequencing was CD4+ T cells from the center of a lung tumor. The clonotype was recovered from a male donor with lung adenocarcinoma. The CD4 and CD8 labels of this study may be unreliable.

CDR3 region: CASRGVGGALPDTQYF. In nucleotides, the CDR3 is TGTGCCAGCAGGGGAGTCGGGGGAGCCCTCCCAGATACGCAGTACTTC. The chain carries TRBV27 and TRBJ2-5, with D tentatively TRBD2 (6 bases). This CDR3 is 16 amino acids long. Trimming shortened V by 6 bases and J by 11 bases, and 28 bases separated the two germline ends. Germline assignment: CDR1 MNHEY and CDR2 SMNVEV (reference sequence).